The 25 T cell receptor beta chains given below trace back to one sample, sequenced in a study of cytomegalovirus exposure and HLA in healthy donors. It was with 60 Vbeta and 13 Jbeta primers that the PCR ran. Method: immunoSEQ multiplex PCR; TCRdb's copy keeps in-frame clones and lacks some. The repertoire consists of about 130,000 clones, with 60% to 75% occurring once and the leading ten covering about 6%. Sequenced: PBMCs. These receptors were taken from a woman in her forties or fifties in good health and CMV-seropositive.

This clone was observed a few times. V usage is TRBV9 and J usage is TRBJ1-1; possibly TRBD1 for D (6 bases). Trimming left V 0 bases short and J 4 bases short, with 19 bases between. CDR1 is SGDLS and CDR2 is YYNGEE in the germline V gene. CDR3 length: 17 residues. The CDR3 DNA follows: TGTGCCAGCAGCGTAGGCTGGGGCTTCAGGGGTACCACTGAAGCTTTCTTT. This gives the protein CASSVGWGFRGTTEAFF.

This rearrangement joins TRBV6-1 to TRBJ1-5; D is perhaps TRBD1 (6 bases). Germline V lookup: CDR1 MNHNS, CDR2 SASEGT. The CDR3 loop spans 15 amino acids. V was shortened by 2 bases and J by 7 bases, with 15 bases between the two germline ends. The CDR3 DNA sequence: TGTGCCAGCAGTGAATACTCCGCAGGGGTGCAGCCCCAGCATTTT. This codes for CASSEYSAGVQPQHF.

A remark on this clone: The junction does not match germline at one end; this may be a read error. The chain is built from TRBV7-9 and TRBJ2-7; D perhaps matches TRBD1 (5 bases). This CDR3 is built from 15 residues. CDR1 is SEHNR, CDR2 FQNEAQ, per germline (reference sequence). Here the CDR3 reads CSSSPDKAGRYEQYF. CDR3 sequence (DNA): TGTTCCAGCAGCCCGGACAAAGCCGGGCGATACGAGCAGTACTTC. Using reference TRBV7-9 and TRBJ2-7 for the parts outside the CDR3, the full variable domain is DTGVSQNPRHKITKRGQNVTFRCDPISEHNRLYWYRQTLGQGPEFLTYFQNEAQLEKSRLLSDRFSAERPKGSFSTLEIQRTEQGDSAMYLCSSSPDKAGRYEQYFGPGTRLTVT.

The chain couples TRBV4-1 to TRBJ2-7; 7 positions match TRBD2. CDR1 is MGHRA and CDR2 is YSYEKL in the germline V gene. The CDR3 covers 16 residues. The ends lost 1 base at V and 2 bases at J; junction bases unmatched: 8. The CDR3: CASSQGEGRGAYEQYF. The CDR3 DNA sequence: TGCGCCAGCAGCCAAGGGGAGGGACGGGGGGCCTACGAGCAGTACTTC.

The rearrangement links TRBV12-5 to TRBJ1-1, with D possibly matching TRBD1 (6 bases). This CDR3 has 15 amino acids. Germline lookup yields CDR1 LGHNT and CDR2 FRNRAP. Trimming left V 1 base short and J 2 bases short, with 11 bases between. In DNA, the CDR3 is TGTGCTAGTGGTTTGGCGCCCGGGACAAACACTGAAGCTTTCTTT. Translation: CASGLAPGTNTEAFF.

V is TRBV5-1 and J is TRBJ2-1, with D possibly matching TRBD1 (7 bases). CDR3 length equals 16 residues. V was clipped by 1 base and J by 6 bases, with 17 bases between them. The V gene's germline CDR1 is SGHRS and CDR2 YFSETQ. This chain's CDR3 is CASSLPDRDSSNEQFF. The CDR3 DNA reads TGCGCCAGCAGCTTGCCCGACAGGGACTCTTCCAATGAGCAGTTCTTC. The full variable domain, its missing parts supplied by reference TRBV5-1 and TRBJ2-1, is KAGVTQTPRYLIKTRGQQVTLSCSPISGHRSVSWYQQTPGQGLQFLFEYFSETQRNKGNFPGRFSGRQFSNSRSEMNVSTLELGDSALYLCASSLPDRDSSNEQFFGPGTRLTVL.

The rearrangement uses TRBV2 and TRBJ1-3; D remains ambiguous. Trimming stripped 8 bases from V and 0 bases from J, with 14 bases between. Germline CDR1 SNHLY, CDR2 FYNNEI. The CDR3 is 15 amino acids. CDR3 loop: CASLLPGYSGNTIYF. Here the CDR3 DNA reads TGTGCCAGCCTCCTGCCGGGGTACTCTGGAAACACCATATATTTT.

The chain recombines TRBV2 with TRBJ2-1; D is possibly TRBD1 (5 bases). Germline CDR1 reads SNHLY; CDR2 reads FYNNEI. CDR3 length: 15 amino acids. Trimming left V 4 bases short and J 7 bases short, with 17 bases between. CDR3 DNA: TGTGCCAGCAGTGGCTCCACGCAGACAGAGAATGAGCAGTTCTTC. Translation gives CASSGSTQTENEQFF.

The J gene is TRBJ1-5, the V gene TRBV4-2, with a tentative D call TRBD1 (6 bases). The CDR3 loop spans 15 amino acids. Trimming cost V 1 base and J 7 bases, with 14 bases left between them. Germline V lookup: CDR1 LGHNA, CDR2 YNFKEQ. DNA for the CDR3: TGTGCCAGCAGCCAAGGAGCCCAGGGGAACCAGCCCCAGCATTTT. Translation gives CASSQGAQGNQPQHF.

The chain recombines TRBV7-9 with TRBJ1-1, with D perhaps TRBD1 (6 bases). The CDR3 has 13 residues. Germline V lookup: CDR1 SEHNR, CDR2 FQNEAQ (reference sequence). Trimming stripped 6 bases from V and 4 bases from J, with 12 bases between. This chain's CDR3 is CASRWDISTEAFF. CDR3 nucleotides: TGTGCCAGCAGATGGGACATAAGCACTGAAGCTTTCTTT.

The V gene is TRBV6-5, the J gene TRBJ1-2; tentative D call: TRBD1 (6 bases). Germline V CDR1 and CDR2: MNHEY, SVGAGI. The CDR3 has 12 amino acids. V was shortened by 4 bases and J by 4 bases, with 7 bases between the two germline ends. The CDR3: CASSWGPYGYTF. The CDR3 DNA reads TGTGCCAGCAGTTGGGGGCCCTATGGCTACACCTTC.

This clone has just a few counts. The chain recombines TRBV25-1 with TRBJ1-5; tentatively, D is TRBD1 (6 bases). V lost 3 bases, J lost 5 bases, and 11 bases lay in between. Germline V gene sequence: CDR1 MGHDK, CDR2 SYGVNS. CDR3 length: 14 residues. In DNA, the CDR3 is TGTGCCAGCAGTGACCTAGGGGGGGATCAGCCCCAGCATTTT. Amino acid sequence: CASSDLGGDQPQHF.

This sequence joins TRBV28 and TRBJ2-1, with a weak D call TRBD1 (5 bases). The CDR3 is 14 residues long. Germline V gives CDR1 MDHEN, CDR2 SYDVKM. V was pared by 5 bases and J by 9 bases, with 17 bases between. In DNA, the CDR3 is TGTGCCAGCAGTGACACAGGAGCCCGGCCTGAGCAGTTCTTC. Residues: CASSDTGARPEQFF.

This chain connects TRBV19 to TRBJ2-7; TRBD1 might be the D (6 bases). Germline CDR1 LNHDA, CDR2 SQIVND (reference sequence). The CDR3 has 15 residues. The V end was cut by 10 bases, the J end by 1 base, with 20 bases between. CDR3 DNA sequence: TGTGCCACCCAAGTAGGGCAGGGGTCATCCTACGAGCAGTACTTC. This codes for CATQVGQGSSYEQYF.

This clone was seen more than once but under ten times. CDR3 DNA: TGTGCCAGCTCACCAATTACTAGCGGGGCAAATGAGCAGTTCTTC. This translates into CASSPITSGANEQFF. J is TRBJ2-1 and V is TRBV18, with TRBD2 matching 10 bases. The CDR3 is 15 amino acids. The junction had 5 bases not matched to a gene; V was cut back by 2 bases and J by 7 bases. Germline V CDR1 and CDR2: KGHSH, LQKENI.

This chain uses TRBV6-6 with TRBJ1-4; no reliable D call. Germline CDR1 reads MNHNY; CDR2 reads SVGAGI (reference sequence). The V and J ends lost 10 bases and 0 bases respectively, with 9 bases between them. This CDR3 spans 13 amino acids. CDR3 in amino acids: CATSSTTNEKLFF. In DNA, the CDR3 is TGTGCCACTTCATCTACAACTAATGAAAAACTGTTTTTT.

For the CDR3, the DNA is TGTGCCAGTACCCCGAGCGGCATTCTGGGGGAGACCCAGTACTTC. Translation: CASTPSGILGETQYF. This chain uses TRBV19 with TRBJ2-5; tentatively, D is TRBD2 (5 bases). Germline-derived CDR1 and CDR2 are LNHDA and SQIVND (reference sequence). The ends were cut back, 7 bases at V and 5 bases at J, with 20 bases in the middle. This CDR3 comprises 15 residues.

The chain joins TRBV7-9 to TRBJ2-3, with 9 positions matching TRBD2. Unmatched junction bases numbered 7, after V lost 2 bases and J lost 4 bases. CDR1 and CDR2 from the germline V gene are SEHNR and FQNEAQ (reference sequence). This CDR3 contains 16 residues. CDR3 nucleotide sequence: TGTGCCAGCAGCTTATTGCGGGGGGGCTCCCCAGATACGCAGTATTTT. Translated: CASSLLRGGSPDTQYF.

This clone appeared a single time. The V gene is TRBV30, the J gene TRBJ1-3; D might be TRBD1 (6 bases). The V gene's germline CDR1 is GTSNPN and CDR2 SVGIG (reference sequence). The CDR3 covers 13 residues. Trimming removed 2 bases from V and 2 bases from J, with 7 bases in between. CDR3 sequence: CAWSSGAGNTIYF. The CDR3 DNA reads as TGTGCCTGGAGTTCAGGGGCTGGAAACACCATATATTTT.

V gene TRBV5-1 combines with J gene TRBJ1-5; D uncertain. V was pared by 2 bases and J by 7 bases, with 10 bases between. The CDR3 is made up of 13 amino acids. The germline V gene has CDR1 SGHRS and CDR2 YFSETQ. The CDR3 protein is CASSFDGGQPQHF. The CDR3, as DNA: TGCGCCAGCAGCTTCGACGGAGGGCAGCCCCAGCATTTT.

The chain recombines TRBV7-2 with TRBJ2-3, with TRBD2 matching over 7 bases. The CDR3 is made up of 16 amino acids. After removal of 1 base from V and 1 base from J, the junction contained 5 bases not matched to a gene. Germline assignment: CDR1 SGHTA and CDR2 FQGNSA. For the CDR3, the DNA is TGTGCCAGCAGCTTAGTATCGGCGGGGGGCACAGATACGCAGTATTTT. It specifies CASSLVSAGGTDTQYF.

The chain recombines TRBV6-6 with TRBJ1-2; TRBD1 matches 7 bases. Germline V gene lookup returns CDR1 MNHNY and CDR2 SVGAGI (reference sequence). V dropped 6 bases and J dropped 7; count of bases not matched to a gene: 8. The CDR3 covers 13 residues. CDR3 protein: CASSGTADGGYTF. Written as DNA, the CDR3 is TGTGCCAGCAGCGGGACAGCGGATGGTGGCTACACCTTC.

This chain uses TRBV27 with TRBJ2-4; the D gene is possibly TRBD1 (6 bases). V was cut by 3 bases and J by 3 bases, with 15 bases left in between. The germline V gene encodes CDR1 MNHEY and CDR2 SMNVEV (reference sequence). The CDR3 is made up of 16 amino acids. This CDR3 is CASSLDSRLFKNIQYF. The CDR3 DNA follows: TGTGCCAGCAGTTTGGACAGTCGGCTTTTCAAAAACATTCAGTACTTC.

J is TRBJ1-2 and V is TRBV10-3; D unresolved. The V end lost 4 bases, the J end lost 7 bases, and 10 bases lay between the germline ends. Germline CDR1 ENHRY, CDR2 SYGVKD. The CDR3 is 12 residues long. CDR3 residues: CAISADRGGYTF. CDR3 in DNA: TGTGCCATCAGTGCGGACCGGGGTGGCTACACCTTC.

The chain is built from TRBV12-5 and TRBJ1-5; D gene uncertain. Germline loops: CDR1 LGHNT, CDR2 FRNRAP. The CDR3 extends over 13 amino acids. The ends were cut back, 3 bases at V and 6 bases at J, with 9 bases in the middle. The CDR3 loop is CASGLGDGQPQHF. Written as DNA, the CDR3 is TGTGCTAGTGGTTTAGGAGATGGTCAGCCCCAGCATTTT.